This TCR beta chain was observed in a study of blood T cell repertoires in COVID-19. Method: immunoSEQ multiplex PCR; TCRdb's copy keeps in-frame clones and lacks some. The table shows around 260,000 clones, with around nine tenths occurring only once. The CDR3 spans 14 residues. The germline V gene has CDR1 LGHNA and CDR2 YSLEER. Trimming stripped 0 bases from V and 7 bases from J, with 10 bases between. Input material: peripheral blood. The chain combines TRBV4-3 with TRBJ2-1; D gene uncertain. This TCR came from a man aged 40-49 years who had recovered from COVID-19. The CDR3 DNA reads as TGCGCCAGCAGCCAAGATGAGGCTGGGAATGAGCAGTTCTTC. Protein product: CASSQDEAGNEQFF.